Shown below are 13 T cell receptor beta chains from a single sample sequenced in a study of OX40 agonist ivuxolimab in advanced cancers. The table came from immunoSEQ multiplex PCR; TCRdb's copy has only in-frame clones and leaves some out. In the table there are approximately 84,000 clones, roughly 86% of which are singletons. Here the sequenced sample was CD4+ or CD8+ T cells sorted from blood, taken in a trial of the OX40 agonist ivuxolimab. The receptors derive from an adult with an advanced solid tumor such as melanoma, head and neck, liver or kidney cancer.

The chain links TRBV28 to TRBJ1-1, with D possibly being TRBD1 (5 bases). V was pared by 11 bases and J by 0 bases, with 25 bases between. This CDR3 contains 17 residues. Germline CDR1 is MDHEN and CDR2 is SYDVKM. CDR3 coding DNA: TGTGCCCGAACACTTTACCGGGCTTGGGGGGTGAACACTGAAGCTTTCTTT. This codes for CARTLYRAWGVNTEAFF.

The CDR3 sequence: CASSTGEDGYTF. The CDR3 region has the DNA TGCGCCAGCAGTACAGGGGAAGATGGCTACACCTTC. The rearrangement links TRBV10-1 to TRBJ1-2; 7 nucleotides match TRBD1. The germline CDR1 and CDR2 sequences are WNHNN and SYGVQD (reference sequence). The CDR3 length is 12 residues. V was clipped by 5 bases and J by 6 bases; unmatched bases: 3.

The chain uses TRBV5-1 and TRBJ2-5, with TRBD2 matching over 13 bases. V lost 2 bases, J lost 5 bases, and 3 bases stayed unmatched. The CDR3 runs to 15 residues. Per the germline V gene, CDR1 is SGHRS and CDR2 is YFSETQ. The CDR3, as DNA: TGCGCCAGCAGCTTAACTAGCGGGAGGGAGGAGACCCAGTACTTC. Its translation is CASSLTSGREETQYF. Based on the CDR3 plus reference TRBV5-1 and TRBJ2-5, the full variable domain is KAGVTQTPRYLIKTRGQQVTLSCSPISGHRSVSWYQQTPGQGLQFLFEYFSETQRNKGNFPGRFSGRQFSNSRSEMNVSTLELGDSALYLCASSLTSGREETQYFGPGTRLLVL.

The chain employs TRBV5-4 and TRBJ2-6; 8 nucleotides agree with TRBD2. Germline-derived CDR1 and CDR2 are SGHNT and YYREEE (reference sequence). V trimming: 0 bases; J trimming: 0 bases; junction bases outside the gene matches: 11. This CDR3 has 20 residues. CDR3 nucleotides: TGTGCCAGCAGCTTGGTTTTGCTAGCGGGTTTTATCTCTGGGGCCAACGTCCTGACTTTC. Residues: CASSLVLLAGFISGANVLTF.

This chain joins TRBV5-6 and TRBJ2-7; perhaps TRBD2 as D (5 bases). Germline V gives CDR1 SGHDT, CDR2 YYEEEE. This CDR3 has 16 amino acids. Trimming left V 1 base short and J 0 bases short, with 14 bases between. As DNA, the CDR3 is TGTGCCAGCAGCTTGATGAGCGGCATGATCTCCTACGAGCAGTACTTC. It translates to CASSLMSGMISYEQYF.

This clone was observed a handful of times. This chain connects TRBV20-1 to TRBJ1-2; no firm D call. V lost 0 bases and J 4 bases, leaving 0 bases between the germline ends. Germline assignment: CDR1 DFQATT and CDR2 SNEGSKA (reference sequence). The CDR3 is 10 amino acids. The CDR3 nucleotides are TGCAGTGCTAGAGACTATGGCTACACCTTC. As protein: CSARDYGYTF.

In this sample, this clone turned up a few times. This chain links TRBV19 with TRBJ1-2, with 9 nucleotides matching TRBD1. The CDR3 consists of 14 residues. V lost 5 bases to trimming and J lost 8 bases; unmatched junction nucleotides: 9. Germline lookup yields CDR1 LNHDA and CDR2 SQIVND (reference sequence). CDR3 loop: CASSSRTGVLGYTF. CDR3 nucleotides: TGTGCCAGTAGTTCCCGGACAGGGGTGTTAGGCTACACCTTC. Combining the CDR3 with reference TRBV19 and TRBJ1-2 gives the whole variable domain DGGITQSPKYLFRKEGQNVTLSCEQNLNHDAMYWYRQDPGQGLRLIYYSQIVNDFQKGDIAEGYSVSREKKESFPLTVTSAQKNPTAFYLCASSSRTGVLGYTFGSGTRLTVV.

The count of this clone is one. The CDR3 sequence: CSVRENPLDRGWDTGELFF. The CDR3 DNA reads TGCAGCGTTCGAGAAAACCCACTCGACAGGGGATGGGACACCGGGGAGCTGTTTTTT. V is TRBV29-1 and J is TRBJ2-2; 8 nucleotides align to TRBD1. The CDR3 is made up of 19 amino acids. CDR1 and CDR2 from the germline V gene are SQVTM and ANQGSEA. V shed 5 bases, J shed 3 bases, and the junction held 20 bases outside the gene matches.

The chain carries TRBV5-1 and TRBJ2-7; no clear D. Between the trimmed V and J ends, which lost 3 bases and 7 bases, there was a span of 11 bases. This CDR3 contains 12 residues. CDR1 and CDR2 (germline): SGHRS, YFSETQ. The CDR3 here is CASSSSATEQYF. For the CDR3, the DNA is TGCGCCAGCAGCTCCAGTGCTACGGAGCAGTACTTC.

This chain uses TRBV5-4 with TRBJ2-1, with D possibly being TRBD2 (5 bases). Deletions cut 5 bases from V and 8 bases from J, with 14 bases between. Per the germline V gene, CDR1 is SGHNT and CDR2 is YYREEE (reference sequence). The CDR3 is 13 amino acids. The CDR3 reads CASRKDLEHEQFF. The CDR3 bases are TGTGCCAGCAGGAAGGACTTAGAACATGAGCAGTTCTTC.

This chain links TRBV6-5 with TRBJ1-4; the match to TRBD1 covers 7 bases. V lost 9 bases to trimming and J lost 8 bases; unmatched junction nucleotides: 9. This CDR3 has 13 amino acids. Looked up from germline, CDR1 is MNHEY and CDR2 is SVGAGI. CDR3 nucleotides: TGTGCCAGTAGGGAGGGGGCAGGGGAAAAACTGTTTTTT. Amino acid sequence: CASREGAGEKLFF.

A few counts support this clone. The chain uses TRBV11-1 and TRBJ1-2; D remains ambiguous. Trimming cost V 1 base and J 4 bases, with 7 bases left between them. CDR1 and CDR2 (germline): SGHAT, FQDESV (reference sequence). CDR3 length: 13 amino acids. The CDR3 DNA reads as TGTGCCAGCAGCTTAGAGACGGGCTATGGCTACACCTTC. This codes for CASSLETGYGYTF.

The chain recombines TRBV5-1 with TRBJ2-3; TRBD1 is a possible D gene (6 bases). V lost 0 bases and J 0 bases, leaving 17 bases between the germline ends. The CDR3 has 18 residues. Germline V gene sequence: CDR1 SGHRS, CDR2 YFSETQ. The CDR3 DNA follows: TGCGCCAGCAGCTTGGAAGGGCTTGGGGGCGTGAGCACAGATACGCAGTATTTT. Protein: CASSLEGLGGVSTDTQYF.